Following are 19 T cell receptor beta chains from one sample sequenced in a study of T cell responses to AZD1222 COVID-19 vaccine. Profiled with immunoSEQ multiplex PCR; TCRdb holds only in-frame clones, not every one. Of under 95,000 clones listed, around 88% were seen once; the top ten hold around a tenth. The sequencing here drew on peripheral blood, taken 28 days after the second AZD1222 dose. These receptors all come from an adult who received the AZD1222 COVID-19 vaccine.

The chain has TRBV11-2 and TRBJ1-2; possible D gene TRBD1, 5 bases. The germline V and J ends were trimmed by 5 bases and 4 bases, with 14 bases remaining between them. The CDR3 sequence is 14 residues long. The germline V gene encodes CDR1 SGHAT and CDR2 FQNNGV. In DNA, the CDR3 is TGTGCCAGCAGCCCGAGGGGCGCGGGCTATGGCTACACCTTC. Amino acids: CASSPRGAGYGYTF.

The CDR3: CASSPGVPYEQYF. As DNA, the CDR3 is TGTGCCAGCAGTCCAGGGGTCCCCTACGAGCAGTACTTC. The chain carries TRBV6-5 and TRBJ2-7; perhaps TRBD1 as D (6 bases). The CDR3 extends over 13 amino acids. Per the germline V gene, CDR1 is MNHEY and CDR2 is SVGAGI. V lost 5 bases to trimming and J lost 2 bases, with 10 bases between them.

This rearrangement joins TRBV15 to TRBJ1-4, with a weak D call TRBD1 (6 bases). The length of the CDR3 is 16 residues. Between the trimmed V and J ends, which lost 0 bases and 5 bases, there was a span of 13 bases. CDR1 LNHNV and CDR2 YYDKDF come from the germline V gene (reference sequence). The CDR3 spells CATSRDPGQGNEKLFF. DNA of the CDR3: TGTGCCACCAGCAGAGATCCGGGGCAGGGGAATGAAAAACTGTTTTTT.

The rearrangement uses TRBV28 and TRBJ2-1; a weak D match, TRBD1 (6 bases). The CDR3 loop spans 17 amino acids. Germline CDR1 is MDHEN and CDR2 is SYDVKM. Trimming stripped 4 bases from V and 7 bases from J, with 23 bases between. In DNA, the CDR3 is TGTGCCAGCAGTTCCCCCCTAGTTGCAGGGGAACCGAATGAGCAGTTCTTC. It yields the protein CASSSPLVAGEPNEQFF.

This rearrangement joins TRBV5-5 to TRBJ1-4; 7 bases line up with TRBD1. The CDR3 is 14 residues long. From germline, CDR1 is SGHKS and CDR2 YYEKEE (reference sequence). V shed 0 bases and J 4 bases; nucleotides not matched to a gene: 0. CDR3 sequence reads: CASSLGQGNEKLFF. In nucleotides, the CDR3 is TGTGCCAGCAGCTTGGGACAGGGTAATGAAAAACTGTTTTTT.

This clone came up a few times. This rearrangement joins TRBV2 to TRBJ2-1; D is ambiguous. CDR1 is SNHLY, CDR2 FYNNEI, per germline. The CDR3 extends over 17 amino acids. The germline V and J ends were trimmed by 3 bases and 5 bases, with 20 bases remaining between them. The chain's CDR3 is CASSDGPAPIYDNEQFF. The CDR3 bases are TGTGCCAGCAGTGACGGGCCCGCTCCCATTTATGACAATGAGCAGTTCTTC.

The J gene is TRBJ2-7, the V gene TRBV7-2; 10 positions match TRBD2. The CDR3 extends over 14 amino acids. Germline V gene lookup returns CDR1 SGHTA and CDR2 FQGNSA. After removal of 5 bases from V and 6 bases from J, the junction contained 7 bases not matched to a gene. CDR3 sequence (DNA): TGTGCCAGCAGCACCTCTAGCGGGGGCCCCGAGCAGTACTTC. It encodes CASSTSSGGPEQYF. The full variable domain, its missing parts supplied by reference TRBV7-2 and TRBJ2-7, is GAGVSQSPSNKVTEKGKDVELRCDPISGHTALYWYRQSLGQGLEFLIYFQGNSAPDKSGLPSDRFSAERTGGSVSTLTIQRTQQEDSAVYLCASSTSSGGPEQYFGPGTRLTVT.

The chain links TRBV29-1 to TRBJ1-1; D possibly corresponds to TRBD1 (5 bases). Germline lookup yields CDR1 SQVTM and CDR2 ANQGSEA. The length of the CDR3 is 14 residues. V dropped 0 bases and J dropped 4 bases, with 12 bases sitting between them. The CDR3 spells CSVEEGERGTEAFF. CDR3 coding DNA: TGCAGCGTTGAAGAGGGGGAGAGGGGCACTGAAGCTTTCTTT.

CDR3 nucleotide sequence: TGTGCCAGCAACCAACAGGGGGAGAAAAACATTCAGTACTTC. Its translation is CASNQQGEKNIQYF. This sequence joins TRBV19 and TRBJ2-4; 8 nucleotides line up with TRBD1. The CDR3 runs to 14 residues. V trimming: 9 bases; J trimming: 4 bases; junction bases outside the gene matches: 8. Germline lookup yields CDR1 LNHDA and CDR2 SQIVND (reference sequence).

The rearrangement links TRBV7-2 to TRBJ2-1, with D perhaps TRBD1 (5 bases). Germline loops: CDR1 SGHTA, CDR2 FQGNSA. Trimming removed 5 bases at V and 5 bases at J, with 13 bases between. This CDR3 comprises 14 residues. The CDR3 DNA reads as TGTGCCAGCAGCATCAGGGTCCGGGACAATGAGCAGTTCTTC. This encodes CASSIRVRDNEQFF.

V and J are TRBV19 and TRBJ1-5; TRBD1 matches at 7 bases. From germline, CDR1 is LNHDA and CDR2 SQIVND (reference sequence). The CDR3 is 14 residues long. V dropped 4 bases and J dropped 4; count of bases not matched to a gene: 4. CDR3 sequence (DNA): TGTGCCAGTAGTAGACAGGGTGGTAATCAGCCCCAGCATTTT. It codes for CASSRQGGNQPQHF.

This clone was seen only a few times. The chain uses TRBV4-3 and TRBJ2-2, with D possibly matching TRBD1 (6 bases). CDR3 length: 16 residues. In germline, CDR1 is LGHNA, CDR2 YSLEER. Deletions cut 0 bases from V and 6 bases from J, with 14 bases between. In DNA form, the CDR3 reads TGCGCCAGCAGCCAAGATGCAGGGGTAAGCGCCGGGGAGCTGTTTTTT. This codes for CASSQDAGVSAGELFF.

This sequence joins TRBV19 and TRBJ2-7; TRBD2 matches at 13 bases. Germline V lookup: CDR1 LNHDA, CDR2 SQIVND (reference sequence). This CDR3 spans 15 amino acids. With 6 bases clipped from V and 1 base from J, the junction kept 3 bases outside the gene matches. The CDR3 loop is CASSRLAGGSYEQYF. CDR3 DNA: TGTGCCAGTAGCCGACTAGCGGGGGGATCCTACGAGCAGTACTTC.

The CDR3 DNA is TGTGCCAGCAGCCCACGAACGACAGGGGGCACTGAAAAACTGTTTTTT. Translating it yields CASSPRTTGGTEKLFF. The J gene is TRBJ1-4, the V gene TRBV5-4; 10 bases are a match to TRBD1. Trimming took 4 bases from V and 7 from J; bases not matched to a gene: 10. The CDR3 spans 16 residues. CDR1 and CDR2 (germline): SGHNT, YYREEE (reference sequence).

V is TRBV28 and J is TRBJ1-4; D gene uncertain. This CDR3 is built from 15 residues. CDR1 is MDHEN, CDR2 SYDVKM, per germline. Trimming shortened V by 2 bases and J by 7 bases, and 14 bases separated the two germline ends. The chain's CDR3 is CASSLGLVGPEKLFF. The CDR3 DNA follows: TGTGCCAGCAGTTTAGGGTTAGTGGGCCCTGAAAAACTGTTTTTT. Variable domain in full (rest from reference TRBV28 and TRBJ1-4): DVKVTQSSRYLVKRTGEKVFLECVQDMDHENMFWYRQDPGLGLRLIYFSYDVKMKEKGDIPEGYSVSREKKERFSLILESASTNQTSMYLCASSLGLVGPEKLFFGSGTQLSVL.

This clone was seen just once. The CDR3 sequence: CASSYSEGQGYEQYF. CDR3 bases: TGTGCCAGCAGTTACTCCGAGGGACAGGGCTACGAGCAGTACTTC. The chain joins TRBV6-5 to TRBJ2-7, with 9 bases aligning to TRBD1. This CDR3 has 15 residues. Trimming took 0 bases from V and 3 from J; bases not matched to a gene: 3. CDR1 is MNHEY, CDR2 SVGAGI, per germline.

This rearrangement joins TRBV6-5 to TRBJ2-7; tentatively, D is TRBD1 or TRBD2 (5 bases each). V lost 0 bases to trimming and J lost 7 bases, with 16 bases between them. This CDR3 has 15 amino acids. Per germline, CDR1 MNHEY and CDR2 SVGAGI. The CDR3, as DNA: TGTGCCAGCAGTTACTCAGGTCAGGGTGAGGGTGAGCAGTACTTC. Amino acids: CASSYSGQGEGEQYF.

V is TRBV28 and J is TRBJ2-5; 9 bases map to TRBD2. The ends lost 2 bases at V and 5 bases at J; junction bases unmatched: 12. CDR1 MDHEN and CDR2 SYDVKM come from the germline V gene. The CDR3 is made up of 17 amino acids. The CDR3 DNA reads TGTGCCAGCAGTTTACCCTGGACTAGCGCCACTGTGGAGACCCAGTACTTC. It specifies CASSLPWTSATVETQYF.

This clone turned up a few times. The chain has TRBV7-9 and TRBJ1-6; no definite D call. CDR3 length equals 12 residues. With 5 bases removed from V and 14 bases from J, the gap between germline ends came to 13 bases. Looked up from germline, CDR1 is SEHNR and CDR2 is FQNEAQ (reference sequence). The CDR3 coding sequence is TGTGCCAGCAGCGGCCTTCCTGGGGCCCTCCACTTT. Amino acid sequence: CASSGLPGALHF.